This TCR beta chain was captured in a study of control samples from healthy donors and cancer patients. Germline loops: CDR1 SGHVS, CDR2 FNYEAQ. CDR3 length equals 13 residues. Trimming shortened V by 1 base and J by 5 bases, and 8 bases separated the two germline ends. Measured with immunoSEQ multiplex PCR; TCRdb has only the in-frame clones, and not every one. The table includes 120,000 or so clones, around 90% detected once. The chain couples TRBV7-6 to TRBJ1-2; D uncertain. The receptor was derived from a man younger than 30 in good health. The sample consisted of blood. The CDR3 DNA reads TGTGCCAGCAGCTTAGGGTCCAGATATGGCTACACCTTC. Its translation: CASSLGSRYGYTF.